The present TCR beta chain was sequenced within a study of shared clonotypes between healthy human individuals. General observations from the study: Relative to memory subsets, naive subsets generally showed larger estimated richness. Blood alone was sampled, and tissue repertoires likely differ.

A CD45RA+ naive subset and a CD45RA-negative memory subset were split from CD4+ cells. Sequencing used immunoSEQ multiplex PCR; TCRdb keeps in-frame clones, though not all of them. The data contain some 2 million clones, roughly 95% of them seen just once; the ten biggest clones take up 0.1% to 0.15%. A word on this clone: The antigen is undetermined.

The clonotype comes from a young man in good health. The sequenced sample consisted of naive CD4+ T cells sorted from blood. Documented subset: CD45RA+ positively selected.

The CDR3 nucleotides are TGTGCCAGCAGCTTAGCCAAGAACTATGGCTACACCTTC. This encodes CASSLAKNYGYTF. The V call is TRBV13, the J call TRBJ1-2; D remains ambiguous. Trimming stripped 1 base from V and 2 bases from J, with 5 bases between. The CDR3 contains 13 residues. CDR1 PRHDT and CDR2 FYEKMQ come from the germline V gene (reference sequence). The whole variable domain, filled in from reference TRBV13 and TRBJ1-2, reads AAGVIQSPRHLIKEKRETATLKCYPIPRHDTVYWYQQGPGQDPQFLISFYEKMQSDKGSIPDRFSAQQFSDYHSELNMSSLELGDSALYFCASSLAKNYGYTFGSGTRLTVV.